Each of the 24 T cell receptor beta chains below was sequenced from the same sample in a study of blood T cell dynamics during melanoma immunotherapy (TCRdb year 2020). Library generation was performed with the immunoSEQ multiplex PCR assay. As stored in TCRdb, this immuneACCESS dataset retains in-frame rearrangements with V and J assigned. A fraction of the clones does not appear; measured against another copy, unresolved V genes explain less than half of the discrepancy, and the remainder lacks a known reason. Within this sample are over 10,000 clones, with approximately 84% of them counted one time only. The ten most abundant clones make up approximately 9% of the sample. This specimen's time point label, interpreted: pre-treatment baseline. The source material was blood, sampled from a patient treated with checkpoint blockade. These receptors were collected from a human donor with melanoma.

The chain has TRBV19 and TRBJ1-1; tentatively, D is TRBD1 (6 bases). The CDR3 loop spans 14 amino acids. With 1 base removed from V and 4 bases from J, the gap between germline ends came to 10 bases. The germline V gene encodes CDR1 LNHDA and CDR2 SQIVND (reference sequence). The CDR3 protein is CASSIGTGPTEAFF. In DNA, the CDR3 is TGTGCCAGTAGTATAGGCACAGGGCCCACTGAAGCTTTCTTT.

The chain employs TRBV19 and TRBJ1-4; 7 nucleotides align to TRBD1. The CDR3 contains 14 residues. With V trimmed by 9 bases and J by 0 bases, 4 bases remained unmatched. CDR1 and CDR2 from the germline V gene are LNHDA and SQIVND (reference sequence). Here the CDR3 reads CASRDSATNEKLFF. CDR3 coding DNA: TGTGCCAGCCGGGACAGCGCAACTAATGAAAAACTGTTTTTT.

The rearrangement links TRBV4-1 to TRBJ2-7; TRBD1 aligns across 9 bases. The CDR3 is 14 residues long. Germline CDR1 is MGHRA and CDR2 is YSYEKL. V shed 3 bases and J 7 bases; nucleotides not matched to a gene: 7. DNA for the CDR3: TGCGCCAGCAGCCACATATTACAGGGGGCGGAGCAGTACTTC. Amino acid sequence: CASSHILQGAEQYF.

The chain joins TRBV7-3 to TRBJ2-3; 7 bases map to TRBD1. Germline V gives CDR1 SGHTA, CDR2 FQGTGA. Unmatched junction bases numbered 9, after V lost 2 bases and J lost 1 base. This CDR3 region has 17 residues. CDR3 nucleotide sequence: TGTGCCAGCAGCTTACCCTCCTTCACAGGGGGCACAGATACGCAGTATTTT. Protein product: CASSLPSFTGGTDTQYF.

The J gene is TRBJ1-1, the V gene TRBV2; unclear D gene. CDR1 is SNHLY, CDR2 FYNNEI, per germline. This CDR3 contains 11 residues. Trimming pared 7 bases from V and 6 bases from J, leaving 9 bases between. The CDR3 nucleotides read TGTGCCAGCACCGCGGACGCTGAAGCTTTCTTT. Translating it yields CASTADAEAFF. Full variable domain (outside the CDR3, taken from reference TRBV2 and TRBJ1-1): EPEVTQTPSHQVTQMGQEVILRCVPISNHLYFYWYRQILGQKVEFLVSFYNNEISEKSEIFDDQFSVERPDGSNFTLKIRSTKLEDSAMYFCASTADAEAFFGQGTRLTVV.

The V gene is TRBV11-2, the J gene TRBJ1-2, with 7 positions matching TRBD1. Trimming removed 3 bases from V and 5 bases from J; junction bases left unmatched: 6. The CDR3 contains 14 residues. From germline, CDR1 is SGHAT and CDR2 FQNNGV. The DNA for the CDR3 is TGTGCCAGCAGCTTGGCAGGGGGTAGTTATGGCTACACCTTC. It specifies CASSLAGGSYGYTF.

The CDR3 DNA reads as TGTGCCAGTAGTCCCGACAGAATAAACTATGGCTACACCTTC. It specifies CASSPDRINYGYTF. The rearrangement joins TRBV19 to TRBJ1-2; possibly TRBD1 for D (5 bases). This CDR3 has 14 residues. CDR1 is LNHDA, CDR2 SQIVND, per germline (reference sequence). Trimming pared 5 bases from V and 2 bases from J, leaving 12 bases between.

This clone was detected only a few times. The genes are TRBV28 and TRBJ1-2; 9 bases line up with TRBD1. Losses at the gene ends were 6 bases for V and 6 bases for J; bases not matched to a gene: 8. Per the germline V gene, CDR1 is MDHEN and CDR2 is SYDVKM. CDR3 length equals 14 residues. The CDR3 sequence is CASSRGQGRDGYTF. The CDR3 nucleotides are TGTGCCAGCAGCCGAGGACAGGGGAGGGATGGCTACACCTTC.

The chain uses TRBV7-8 and TRBJ2-5; perhaps D is TRBD1 or TRBD2 (6 bases each). V lost 3 bases, J lost 0 bases, and 20 bases lay in between. From germline, CDR1 is SGHVS and CDR2 FQNEAQ. This CDR3 has 18 residues. CDR3 bases: TGTGCCAGCAGCTTCCCCCTCCCGGGGGCAGAAGACCAAGAGACCCAGTACTTC. The encoded protein is CASSFPLPGAEDQETQYF.

CDR3 amino acids: CASSSSGTGRTETQYF. The DNA of the CDR3 is TGTGCCAGCAGCTCGTCCGGGACAGGGAGGACAGAGACCCAGTACTTC. V and J are TRBV7-2 and TRBJ2-5, with TRBD1 matching 9 bases. The ends lost 4 bases at V and 4 bases at J; junction bases unmatched: 10. The V gene's germline CDR1 is SGHTA and CDR2 FQGNSA. The CDR3 contains 16 residues.

The chain recombines TRBV7-6 with TRBJ1-3; perhaps TRBD1 as D (5 bases). Germline CDR1 SGHVS, CDR2 FNYEAQ. The V end was cut by 1 base, the J end by 0 bases, with 13 bases between. The CDR3 covers 17 residues. CDR3 in DNA: TGTGCCAGCAGCTTAGACCCGGGACGGGGCTCTGGAAACACCATATATTTT. It encodes CASSLDPGRGSGNTIYF.

Only one count was recorded for this clone. This chain joins TRBV5-6 and TRBJ1-5; TRBD1 matches at 8 bases. The CDR3 is made up of 19 amino acids. Looked up from germline, CDR1 is SGHDT and CDR2 is YYEEEE. Germline trimming cut 4 bases from V and 2 bases from J; bases unmatched to any gene: 17. As DNA, the CDR3 is TGTGCCAGCAGCCTAATACAGGGGGGTACTGCTTATGGCAATCAGCCCCAGCATTTT. The encoded protein is CASSLIQGGTAYGNQPQHF.

V gene TRBV7-9 combines with J gene TRBJ1-5; D call uncertain. The length of the CDR3 is 14 residues. V shed 5 bases and J shed 0 bases, with 8 bases lying between them. Germline V gene data show CDR1 as SEHNR and CDR2 as FQNEAQ (reference sequence). The CDR3 protein is CASSAQDSNQPQHF. DNA of the CDR3: TGTGCCAGCAGCGCACAAGATAGCAATCAGCCCCAGCATTTT.

This rearrangement joins TRBV5-6 to TRBJ2-5; 14 bases match TRBD2. Germline assignment: CDR1 SGHDT and CDR2 YYEEEE. V shed 0 bases and J 5 bases; nucleotides not matched to a gene: 9. The CDR3 consists of 18 residues. Written as DNA, the CDR3 is TGTGCCAGCAGCTTGGATCCCAGACTAGCGGGAGGGGGGGAGACCCAGTACTTC. Amino acid sequence: CASSLDPRLAGGGETQYF. The full variable domain, rest sourced from reference TRBV5-6 and TRBJ2-5, is DAGVTQSPTHLIKTRGQQVTLRCSPKSGHDTVSWYQQALGQGPQFIFQYYEEEERQRGNFPDRFSGHQFPNYSSELNVNALLLGDSALYLCASSLDPRLAGGGETQYFGPGTRLLVL.

The chain recombines TRBV4-1 with TRBJ2-1, with TRBD2 matching over 10 bases. CDR3 size: 16 residues. V was clipped by 5 bases and J by 3 bases; unmatched bases: 7. From germline, CDR1 is MGHRA and CDR2 YSYEKL. The CDR3 region is CASSERGGSVYNEQFF. The DNA for the CDR3 is TGCGCCAGCAGCGAGCGGGGGGGTTCCGTCTACAATGAGCAGTTCTTC.

This chain connects TRBV27 to TRBJ2-7; 8 nucleotides match TRBD2. The CDR3 extends over 13 amino acids. Germline V gene sequence: CDR1 MNHEY, CDR2 SMNVEV (reference sequence). Trimming at V came to 2 bases and at J to 6 bases, leaving 3 bases not matched to a gene. In nucleotides, the CDR3 is TGTGCCAGCAGTTTAACGGGGGGGCGCGAGCAGTACTTC. Translating gives CASSLTGGREQYF.

This chain uses TRBV7-9 with TRBJ1-5, with TRBD1 as a possible D gene (6 bases). Germline CDR1 and CDR2: SEHNR and FQNEAQ (reference sequence). V dropped 5 bases and J dropped 1 base, with 18 bases sitting between them. There are 17 residues in the CDR3. CDR3 protein: CASSPSSPGTSNQPQHF. CDR3 DNA: TGTGCCAGCAGCCCTAGTTCCCCGGGGACAAGCAATCAGCCCCAGCATTTT.

The rearrangement links TRBV28 to TRBJ1-5; unclear D gene. Germline loops: CDR1 MDHEN, CDR2 SYDVKM. This CDR3 has 13 amino acids. The V and J ends lost 7 bases and 3 bases respectively, with 10 bases between them. The CDR3: CASTPDYNQPQHF. The CDR3 DNA reads TGTGCCAGCACACCTGACTACAATCAGCCCCAGCATTTT.

This chain uses TRBV5-1 with TRBJ2-7, with D perhaps matching TRBD1 (5 bases). The CDR3 spans 15 residues. V was cut by 4 bases and J by 4 bases, with 18 bases left in between. Looked up from germline, CDR1 is SGHRS and CDR2 is YFSETQ. Written as DNA, the CDR3 is TGCGCCAGCAGCCTCGATGGACACCTTTTTTACGAGCAGTACTTC. This sequence encodes CASSLDGHLFYEQYF.

This chain uses TRBV15 with TRBJ2-5; 12 bases fit TRBD2. J was trimmed by 2 bases and V by 3 bases; bases with no gene match: 4. The CDR3 has 16 residues. Germline lookup yields CDR1 LNHNV and CDR2 YYDKDF (reference sequence). The CDR3 DNA follows: TGTGCCACCAGCAGGAACCTAGCGGGAGGGCAAGAGACCCAGTACTTC. Its protein is CATSRNLAGGQETQYF.

Here the CDR3 DNA reads TGTGCCAGCTCACCCTCACACGCCAATCAGCCCCAGCATTTT. Translated: CASSPSHANQPQHF. This sequence joins TRBV18 and TRBJ1-5; no firm D call. Germline CDR1 reads KGHSH; CDR2 reads LQKENI. This CDR3 is 14 amino acids long. V lost 3 bases, J lost 3 bases, and 9 bases lay in between.

The rearrangement joins TRBV5-6 to TRBJ2-7; D gene uncertain. V shed 0 bases and J shed 3 bases, with 4 bases lying between them. CDR3 length equals 12 residues. CDR1 SGHDT and CDR2 YYEEEE come from the germline V gene. Written as DNA, the CDR3 is TGTGCCAGCAGCTTGGTTGGCTACGAGCAGTACTTC. Its translation: CASSLVGYEQYF.

The chain carries TRBV5-8 and TRBJ2-1, with unresolved D. The CDR3 loop spans 15 amino acids. V gave up 4 bases and J gave up 8 bases, with 19 bases separating them. Germline V gives CDR1 SGHTS, CDR2 YDEGEE. CDR3 amino acids: CASSRGALSVDEQFF. DNA for the CDR3: TGTGCCAGCAGCCGCGGAGCACTATCTGTGGATGAGCAGTTCTTC.

The rearrangement uses TRBV19 and TRBJ1-5; 7 positions match TRBD1. CDR3 length: 15 residues. CDR1 and CDR2 from the germline V gene are LNHDA and SQIVND (reference sequence). The V gene end was trimmed by 7 bases and the J gene end by 1 base; junction bases not matched to a gene: 7. The CDR3 sequence is CASKSQGDSNQPQHF. The DNA of the CDR3 is TGTGCCAGTAAGAGCCAGGGGGACAGCAATCAGCCCCAGCATTTT.